One sample yielded the 29 T cell receptor beta chains listed below, sequenced in a study of early T cells in non-severe SARS-CoV-2 infection. TCRdb ran MiXCR on the 5' RACE reads and lists one entry per CDR3 protein. The table includes 70,000 to 95,000 distinct CDR3 sequences, 14% to 15% detected once. What was sequenced was whole blood. The receptors come from an adult who was a healthcare worker with PCR-confirmed SARS-CoV-2 infection or an uninfected control (not recorded which).

The gene calls are TRBV7-9 and TRBJ2-1; 12 bases align to TRBD2. CDR1 and CDR2 from the germline V gene are SEHNR and FQNEAQ (reference sequence). V shed 5 bases and J 3 bases; nucleotides not matched to a gene: 14. The CDR3 extends over 19 amino acids. The CDR3 bases are TGTGCCAGCAGCGAGACAGGAAAGAGGACTAGCGGGGACTACAATGAGCAGTTCTTC. Its protein is CASSETGKRTSGDYNEQFF.

This clonotype occurred many times. V usage is TRBV7-2 and J usage is TRBJ1-1; D unresolved. Looked up from germline, CDR1 is SGHTA and CDR2 is FQGNSA. With 0 bases removed from V and 2 bases from J, the gap between germline ends came to 10 bases. This CDR3 spans 15 amino acids. The CDR3 here is CASSLAVRTNTEAFF. The CDR3 nucleotides read TGTGCCAGCAGCTTAGCGGTCCGCACCAACACTGAAGCTTTCTTT.

Only one count was recorded for this clonotype. This may stem from a read error, because a much larger clone lies one nucleotide away. J is TRBJ2-5 and V is TRBV15, with 8 positions matching TRBD1. Germline V gene data show CDR1 as LNHNV and CDR2 as YYDKDF (reference sequence). The CDR3 consists of 16 residues. CDR3 nucleotides: TGTGTCACCAGCAGCCAGCCCACCAGGGGGCGGGAGACCCAGTACTTC. Protein product: CVTSSQPTRGRETQYF.

V is TRBV2 and J is TRBJ1-6; 7 bases align to TRBD1. J gave up 5 bases and V 6 bases, and 7 bases lay outside the gene matches. Germline-derived CDR1 and CDR2 are SNHLY and FYNNEI. The length of the CDR3 is 15 residues. The CDR3 is CASRETGMNNSPLHF. The CDR3 DNA reads TGTGCCAGCAGGGAGACAGGGATGAATAATTCACCCCTCCACTTT.

The table lists this clonotype with many counts. This chain uses TRBV7-9 with TRBJ1-1; the match to TRBD1 covers 9 bases. The V gene end was trimmed by 8 bases and the J gene end by 3 bases; junction bases not matched to a gene: 13. Germline CDR1 SEHNR, CDR2 FQNEAQ (reference sequence). There are 16 residues in the CDR3. CDR3 residues: CASLGGRTGGYTEAFF. CDR3 DNA: TGTGCCAGCTTAGGGGGACGAACAGGGGGCTACACTGAAGCTTTCTTT. The full variable domain, rest sourced from reference TRBV7-9 and TRBJ1-1, is DTGVSQNPRHKITKRGQNVTFRCDPISEHNRLYWYRQTLGQGPEFLTYFQNEAQLEKSRLLSDRFSAERPKGSFSTLEIQRTEQGDSAMYLCASLGGRTGGYTEAFFGQGTRLTVV.

The V and J genes are TRBV23-1 and TRBJ2-3, with 10 bases matching TRBD2. TRBV23-1 is annotated as an ORF whose role is uncertain. The CDR3 sequence is 17 residues long. V gave up 4 bases and J gave up 2 bases; unmatched junction bases: 9. The CDR3 DNA is TGCGCCAGCAGTCGGAGTAGCGGGGGGCGAATCACAGATACGCAGTATTTT. Its protein is CASSRSSGGRITDTQYF.

The chain carries TRBV5-1 and TRBJ2-3, with D possibly TRBD2 on 6 matching bases. V shed 6 bases and J shed 1 base, with 12 bases lying between them. Germline CDR1 is SGHRS and CDR2 is YFSETQ. CDR3 length equals 14 residues. This CDR3 reads CASNQASGTDTQYF. The CDR3 DNA is TGCGCCAGCAATCAGGCTAGCGGCACAGATACGCAGTATTTT. The variable domain in full, with the rest retrieved from reference TRBV5-1 and TRBJ2-3, is KAGVTQTPRYLIKTRGQQVTLSCSPISGHRSVSWYQQTPGQGLQFLFEYFSETQRNKGNFPGRFSGRQFSNSRSEMNVSTLELGDSALYLCASNQASGTDTQYFGPGTRLTVL.

This sequence joins TRBV18 and TRBJ2-1; 12 bases are a match to TRBD2. The CDR3 consists of 13 residues. Germline trimming cut 6 bases from V and 13 bases from J; bases unmatched to any gene: 7. Looked up from germline, CDR1 is KGHSH and CDR2 is LQKENI. CDR3 bases: TGTGCCAGCTCCGAGCTAGCGGGGGGGCTCCAGTTCTTC. Its protein is CASSELAGGLQFF.

The sample holds many counts of this clonotype. The rearrangement joins TRBV2 to TRBJ1-4; TRBD1 matches 8 bases. Trimming at V came to 6 bases and at J to 7 bases, leaving 10 bases not matched to a gene. Per the germline V gene, CDR1 is SNHLY and CDR2 is FYNNEI. CDR3 length equals 15 residues. The CDR3 reads CASRADRGHGEKLFF. The DNA of the CDR3 is TGTGCCAGCAGGGCAGACAGGGGTCACGGTGAAAAACTGTTTTTT.

The V and J genes are TRBV2 and TRBJ1-5, with no clear D. V was pared by 4 bases and J by 0 bases, with 7 bases between. This CDR3 comprises 14 residues. CDR1 is SNHLY, CDR2 FYNNEI, per germline. CDR3 in amino acids: CASSVTSSNQPQHF. The DNA for the CDR3 is TGTGCCAGCAGTGTGACGAGTAGCAATCAGCCCCAGCATTTT.

This clonotype was observed a few times. This chain links TRBV7-9 with TRBJ2-3, with 7 bases matching TRBD1. The V and J ends lost 4 bases and 6 bases, in that order; junction bases with no gene match: 7. This CDR3 spans 14 amino acids. CDR1 and CDR2 (germline): SEHNR, FQNEAQ (reference sequence). The CDR3 is CASSSHTTGDTQYF. CDR3 nucleotide sequence: TGTGCCAGCAGCTCCCACACGACAGGGGATACGCAGTATTTT.

This clonotype showed up just a few times. The genes are TRBV7-7 and TRBJ2-3, with 8 bases that match TRBD1. Trimming at V came to 3 bases and at J to 7 bases, leaving 6 bases not matched to a gene. CDR1 is SSHAT, CDR2 FNYEAQ, per germline (reference sequence). This CDR3 comprises 14 residues. CDR3 bases: TGTGCCAGCAGCTTGCGGCAGGGGGCTTATACGCAGTATTTT. Its protein is CASSLRQGAYTQYF.

The rearrangement uses TRBV7-9 and TRBJ2-3; D possibly corresponds to TRBD2 (5 bases). The CDR3 has 14 amino acids. V was clipped by 1 base and J by 1 base, with 6 bases between them. Germline CDR1 is SEHNR and CDR2 is FQNEAQ (reference sequence). CDR3 region: CASSLERGTDTQYF. CDR3 in DNA: TGTGCCAGCAGCTTAGAGAGGGGCACAGATACGCAGTATTTT.

This clonotype has just a few counts. The CDR3 DNA reads as TGTGCCAGCAGCCAAGGTCCGGAGGCCGGGGAGCTGTTTTTT. Its translation is CASSQGPEAGELFF. The chain combines TRBV3-2 with TRBJ2-2; the table names TRBD2, a call not compared with the DNA. TRBV3-2 is annotated as a pseudogene. CDR3 length: 14 amino acids.

The chain combines TRBV12-3 or TRBV12-4 with TRBJ1-2; 8 nucleotides line up with TRBD1. This CDR3 contains 17 residues. Trimming cost V 3 bases and J 5 bases; bases outside gene matches: 14. In nucleotides, the CDR3 is TGTGCCAGCAGTTTGGACACCGCACAGACAGGGGTTTATGGCTACACCTTC. It specifies CASSLDTAQTGVYGYTF.

This chain links TRBV4-2 with TRBJ1-3; TRBD1 aligns across 10 bases. The CDR3 contains 17 residues. Germline V gene lookup returns CDR1 LGHNA and CDR2 YNFKEQ. The trim removed 0 bases at V and 2 bases at J, leaving 4 bases unmatched. The CDR3 reads CASSQDRQGAAGNTIYF. For the CDR3, the DNA is TGTGCCAGCAGCCAAGACAGACAGGGGGCAGCTGGAAACACCATATATTTT.

The chain recombines TRBV29-1 with TRBJ1-1; D is unresolved. The CDR3 consists of 13 residues. Germline V gene sequence: CDR1 SQVTM, CDR2 ANQGSEA. V lost 7 bases to trimming and J lost 4 bases, with 16 bases between them. CDR3 sequence (DNA): TGCAGCGCACGCCAAGGAGTCGGCACTGAAGCTTTCTTT. This gives the protein CSARQGVGTEAFF.

The genes are TRBV19 and TRBJ1-2, with D possibly being TRBD1 (5 bases). CDR1 and CDR2 (germline): LNHDA, SQIVND (reference sequence). V was clipped by 6 bases and J by 2 bases, with 16 bases between them. This CDR3 has 15 residues. The CDR3 DNA follows: TGTGCCAGTAGATCCTTTTGGGGGAGAAACTATGGCTACACCTTC. Its protein is CASRSFWGRNYGYTF.

This clonotype was seen repeatedly, ten times or more. The gene calls are TRBV10-3 and TRBJ2-5, with a tentative D call TRBD1 (5 bases). V lost 3 bases and J 4 bases, leaving 6 bases between the germline ends. Germline V gives CDR1 ENHRY, CDR2 SYGVKD. This CDR3 region has 12 residues. CDR3 residues: CAISERGETQYF. CDR3 in DNA: TGTGCCATCAGTGAAAGGGGAGAGACCCAGTACTTC.

This clonotype was detected only a few times. The chain recombines TRBV29-1 with TRBJ2-1, with D maybe TRBD1 (7 bases). Germline CDR1 SQVTM, CDR2 ANQGSEA. This CDR3 spans 15 amino acids. Trimming left V 7 bases short and J 8 bases short, with 24 bases between. CDR3 sequence: CSATGATRATDEQFF. The CDR3 DNA reads TGCAGCGCTACAGGGGCGACTAGAGCAACCGATGAGCAGTTCTTC.

The chain uses TRBV3-1 and TRBJ1-6; the match to TRBD1 covers 7 bases. There are 14 residues in the CDR3. Germline CDR1 is LGHDT and CDR2 is YNNKEL (reference sequence). Trimming took 4 bases from V and 7 from J; bases not matched to a gene: 4. CDR3 in amino acids: CASSLRDRNSPLHF. The DNA for the CDR3 is TGTGCCAGCAGCCTCCGGGACAGAAATTCACCCCTCCACTTT. Using reference TRBV3-1 and TRBJ1-6 for the parts outside the CDR3, the full variable domain is DTAVSQTPKYLVTQMGNDKSIKCEQNLGHDTMYWYKQDSKKFLKIMFSYNNKELIINETVPNRFSPKSPDKAHLNLHINSLELGDSAVYFCASSLRDRNSPLHFGNGTRLTVT.

This clonotype appeared a few times. The J gene is TRBJ1-6, the V gene TRBV10-3; the D gene is possibly TRBD1 (5 bases). Between the trimmed V and J ends, which lost 0 bases and 9 bases, there was a span of 18 bases. The CDR3 extends over 17 amino acids. Germline CDR1 is ENHRY and CDR2 is SYGVKD. CDR3 residues: CAISESRRQYASSPLHF. CDR3 DNA: TGTGCCATCAGTGAGTCACGTCGACAGTACGCCAGTTCACCCCTCCACTTT.

This clonotype has more than one count but fewer than ten. This chain joins TRBV27 and TRBJ2-3; 7 nucleotides match TRBD1. V lost 3 bases, J lost 0 bases, and 6 bases stayed unmatched. CDR3 length equals 16 residues. CDR1 MNHEY and CDR2 SMNVEV come from the germline V gene (reference sequence). The CDR3 loop is CASSFQGQRSTDTQYF. The CDR3, as DNA: TGTGCCAGCAGTTTCCAGGGACAGCGGAGCACAGATACGCAGTATTTT.

The J gene is TRBJ2-3, the V gene TRBV5-1; TRBD1 or TRBD2 may be the D gene (5 bases each). CDR3 size: 15 residues. The V gene lost 2 bases and the J gene lost 0 bases, with 10 bases spanning the gap. In germline, CDR1 is SGHRS, CDR2 YFSETQ. CDR3 region: CASSFRDGSTDTQYF. CDR3 nucleotide sequence: TGCGCCAGCAGCTTCCGGGACGGTAGCACAGATACGCAGTATTTT.

This clonotype was detected only a few times. V gene TRBV29-1 combines with J gene TRBJ2-2; possibly TRBD1 for D (6 bases). CDR1 is SQVTM, CDR2 ANQGSEA, per germline. Trimming took off 4 bases at V and 5 bases at J, with 11 bases between the two ends. CDR3 length: 13 residues. Here the CDR3 reads CSVGRTATGELFF. CDR3 sequence (DNA): TGCAGCGTTGGGCGGACAGCTACCGGGGAGCTGTTTTTT.

This clonotype showed up just a few times. J is TRBJ1-2 and V is TRBV18, with D tentatively TRBD1 (6 bases). The V end was cut by 3 bases, the J end by 1 base, with 9 bases between. Per the germline V gene, CDR1 is KGHSH and CDR2 is LQKENI. CDR3 length equals 14 residues. The CDR3 nucleotides read TGTGCCAGCTCACCTGACAGGATTAACTATGGCTACACCTTC. Translating it yields CASSPDRINYGYTF.

This clonotype was detected only a few times. V usage is TRBV6-1 and J usage is TRBJ1-2; 9 positions match TRBD1. The V gene's germline CDR1 is MNHNS and CDR2 SASEGT. The CDR3 runs to 12 residues. J gave up 8 bases and V 7 bases, and 5 bases lay outside the gene matches. The CDR3 loop is CASTKDRGGYTF. Here the CDR3 DNA reads TGTGCCAGCACTAAGGACAGGGGCGGCTACACCTTC.

The rearrangement joins TRBV28 to TRBJ1-1; D might be TRBD1 (5 bases). V was shortened by 6 bases and J by 1 base, with 12 bases between the two germline ends. CDR1 and CDR2 from the germline V gene are MDHEN and SYDVKM. This CDR3 has 14 amino acids. CDR3 sequence reads: CASRRQLKNTEAFF. The DNA of the CDR3 is TGTGCCAGCAGAAGACAGTTGAAGAACACTGAAGCTTTCTTT.

The chain employs TRBV6-6 and TRBJ2-5; 7 bases align to TRBD1. Germline CDR1 and CDR2: MNHNY and SVGAGI (reference sequence). V gave up 6 bases and J gave up 3 bases; unmatched junction bases: 13. The CDR3 consists of 16 residues. The CDR3 protein is CASSKGDSFSEETQYF. CDR3 coding DNA: TGTGCCAGCAGCAAAGGGGACAGTTTTTCAGAAGAGACCCAGTACTTC.